Presented here are 27 T cell receptor beta chains from one specimen sequenced in a study of CD8+CD57+ T cells in acquired aplastic anemia. CDR3 and TCR beta VDJ profiling relied on a genomic DNA template. TCRdb analysed the reads with MiXCR anew, one entry per CDR3 protein. The table includes 120,000 or so distinct CDR3 sequences, 48% detected once. Sample: sorted CD4+, CD8+, or CD8+CD57+ T cells (not recorded which) from PBMCs. The receptors shown here come from a human donor in good health, serving as a control.

This chain uses TRBV2 with TRBJ2-1; 11 nucleotides agree with TRBD2. V gave up 7 bases and J gave up 2 bases; unmatched junction bases: 1. CDR1 SNHLY and CDR2 FYNNEI come from the germline V gene. This CDR3 region has 14 residues. The CDR3 nucleotides read TGTGCCAGCATACTAGCGGGGGCCTACAATGAGCAGTTCTTC. Translating gives CASILAGAYNEQFF.

In its sample, this clonotype was seen many times. This chain uses TRBV19 with TRBJ1-2, with 7 bases fitting TRBD1. CDR3 length equals 13 residues. The germline gives CDR1 LNHDA, CDR2 SQIVND (reference sequence). With V trimmed by 8 bases and J by 5 bases, 8 bases remained unmatched. The chain's CDR3 is CASLGTAPYGYTF. CDR3 DNA sequence: TGTGCCAGTCTAGGGACAGCACCATATGGCTACACCTTC. The entire variable domain, with the rest obtained from reference TRBV19 and TRBJ1-2, is as follows: DGGITQSPKYLFRKEGQNVTLSCEQNLNHDAMYWYRQDPGQGLRLIYYSQIVNDFQKGDIAEGYSVSREKKESFPLTVTSAQKNPTAFYLCASLGTAPYGYTFGSGTRLTVV.

In this sample, this clonotype turned up many times. The CDR3 loop is CASSSEGVSNTEAFF. CDR3 DNA sequence: TGCGCCAGCAGTAGTGAGGGGGTCTCGAACACTGAAGCTTTCTTT. The chain uses TRBV5-1 and TRBJ1-1, with D tentatively TRBD1 (6 bases). Trimming shortened V by 5 bases and J by 1 base, and 15 bases separated the two germline ends. The CDR3 covers 15 residues. Germline CDR1 SGHRS, CDR2 YFSETQ.

This clonotype turned up a few times. V usage is TRBV2 and J usage is TRBJ2-7; D is unclear. This CDR3 comprises 13 residues. Trimming left V 4 bases short and J 0 bases short, with 7 bases between. In germline, CDR1 is SNHLY, CDR2 FYNNEI. The CDR3 DNA sequence: TGTGCCAGCAGTGTCCAAAGCTCCTACGAGCAGTACTTC. It translates to CASSVQSSYEQYF.

This chain connects TRBV2 to TRBJ1-5, with TRBD1 as a possible D gene (5 bases). V dropped 1 base and J dropped 6 bases, with 13 bases sitting between them. Germline CDR1 reads SNHLY; CDR2 reads FYNNEI. This CDR3 contains 15 residues. The CDR3 DNA is TGTGCCAGCAGTGAAGAGGGGTCGGGGAGTCAGCCCCAGCATTTT. Translating it yields CASSEEGSGSQPQHF.

Many counts were recorded for this clonotype. The chain recombines TRBV10-3 with TRBJ1-6; D is unclear. There are 18 residues in the CDR3. Germline CDR1 and CDR2: ENHRY and SYGVKD. V lost 2 bases, J lost 7 bases, and 21 bases lay in between. CDR3 nucleotides: TGTGCCATCAGTGAGCTTTGGGCCCGCCCTGTAGGCAATTCACCCCTCCACTTT. This encodes CAISELWARPVGNSPLHF.

To note about this clonotype: At one end, the junction sequence differs from germline, possibly due to a read error. This chain connects TRBV19 to TRBJ1-1; D call uncertain. The CDR3 extends over 13 amino acids. Looked up from germline, CDR1 is LNHDA and CDR2 is SQIVND (reference sequence). The CDR3 DNA follows: TGTGCCAGTAGTGTAGAGGGTTACACTGAAGCTTTCTTT. Protein sequence: CASSVEGYTEAFF.

This clonotype has just a few counts. V gene TRBV10-3 combines with J gene TRBJ2-7; 9 bases line up with TRBD1. The CDR3 runs 14 residues. Germline lookup yields CDR1 ENHRY and CDR2 SYGVKD. V trimming: 8 bases; J trimming: 2 bases; junction bases outside the gene matches: 7. CDR3 loop: CAILGGQGPYEQYF. The CDR3 DNA follows: TGTGCCATCCTGGGGGGACAGGGCCCCTACGAGCAGTACTTC.

This clonotype was seen ten or more times. J is TRBJ1-1 and V is TRBV2; TRBD1 might be the D (6 bases). From germline, CDR1 is SNHLY and CDR2 FYNNEI. This CDR3 region has 15 residues. The V gene lost 5 bases and the J gene lost 5 bases, with 18 bases spanning the gap. DNA of the CDR3: TGTGCCAGCAGTATCATACTCGCAGGGGTGACTGAAGCTTTCTTT. Translation gives CASSIILAGVTEAFF. Supplemented by reference TRBV2 and TRBJ1-1, the full variable domain reads EPEVTQTPSHQVTQMGQEVILRCVPISNHLYFYWYRQILGQKVEFLVSFYNNEISEKSEIFDDQFSVERPDGSNFTLKIRSTKLEDSAMYFCASSIILAGVTEAFFGQGTRLTVV.

This clonotype was counted ten times or more. The V and J genes are TRBV4-3 and TRBJ1-2, with 7 bases lining up with TRBD1. Germline lookup yields CDR1 LGHNA and CDR2 YSLEER. Trimming cost V 8 bases and J 4 bases; bases outside gene matches: 13. CDR3 length: 15 amino acids. As DNA, the CDR3 is TGCGCCAGCCAACAGGGGACGGTTTTCGGCTATGGCTACACCTTC. Encoded protein: CASQQGTVFGYGYTF.

Comment on this clonotype: A much larger clone lies a single base off, so this may be a read error. The V and J genes are TRBV18 and TRBJ1-1; D gene uncertain. CDR1 is KGHSH and CDR2 is LQKENI in the germline V gene. This CDR3 contains 15 residues. Here the CDR3 DNA reads TGTGCCAGCTCACCTTCCTACCGGGATAACACTGAAGCTCTCTTT. It yields the protein CASSPSYRDNTEALF.

The chain links TRBV4-1 to TRBJ2-2; weak D call: TRBD1 (5 bases). The CDR3 loop spans 17 amino acids. Germline CDR1 reads MGHRA; CDR2 reads YSYEKL. The germline V and J ends were trimmed by 3 bases and 0 bases, with 14 bases remaining between them. The CDR3 bases are TGCGCCAGCAGCCACGGCAGGGCCACAACGAACACCGGGGAGCTGTTTTTT. This gives the protein CASSHGRATTNTGELFF.

Regarding this clonotype: This may be a read error: a much more frequent sequence differs by one nucleotide. V and J are TRBV3-1 and TRBJ2-7; TRBD1 might be the D (6 bases). The CDR3 length is 16 residues. Germline CDR1 is LGHDT and CDR2 is YNNKEL (reference sequence). The CDR3 DNA sequence: TGTGCCAGCGGCCAAGATCACAGGGAAATAACCTACGAGCAGTACTTC. Encoded protein: CASGQDHREITYEQYF.

This chain joins TRBV2 and TRBJ2-3; D is possibly TRBD2 (5 bases). Trimming removed 7 bases at V and 2 bases at J, with 10 bases between. CDR1 and CDR2 (germline): SNHLY, FYNNEI. The CDR3 runs 13 residues. DNA for the CDR3: TGTGCCAGCATGGACTGGGACACAGATACGCAGTATTTT. Its translation: CASMDWDTDTQYF.

This clonotype was picked up many times. The chain combines TRBV2 with TRBJ2-3; 10 bases match TRBD2. The CDR3 has 16 residues. Unmatched junction bases numbered 11, after V lost 5 bases and J lost 6 bases. Per germline, CDR1 SNHLY and CDR2 FYNNEI. CDR3 amino acids: CASSTAGGFPPDTQYF. In DNA form, the CDR3 reads TGTGCCAGCAGTACAGCGGGGGGGTTCCCCCCCGATACGCAGTATTTT.

In its sample, this clonotype was seen a few times. J is TRBJ2-5 and V is TRBV2; possibly TRBD2 for D (6 bases). The germline V gene has CDR1 SNHLY and CDR2 FYNNEI. V was cut by 9 bases and J by 3 bases, with 14 bases left in between. The CDR3 length is 13 residues. CDR3 coding DNA: TGTGCCAGAGTGGGACTCCTAGAAGAGACCCAGTACTTC. Amino acids: CARVGLLEETQYF.

The chain recombines TRBV6-2 or TRBV6-3 with TRBJ1-1; D uncertain. CDR3 length: 13 residues. V lost 5 bases and J 2 bases, leaving 9 bases between the germline ends. Germline CDR1 reads MNHEY; CDR2 reads SVGEGT. Written as DNA, the CDR3 is TGTGCCAGCAGTCTACCAGTCAACACTGAAGCTTTCTTT. This translates into CASSLPVNTEAFF.

This clonotype was counted ten times or more. The V and J genes are TRBV25-1 and TRBJ2-1; D is unresolved. The CDR3 runs 14 residues. Trimming took off 5 bases at V and 3 bases at J, with 11 bases between the two ends. Germline V gene sequence: CDR1 MGHDK, CDR2 SYGVNS. CDR3 sequence reads: CASSSPGDYNEQFF. The CDR3 coding sequence is TGTGCCAGCAGTAGCCCGGGCGACTACAATGAGCAGTTCTTC.

This clonotype was observed at least ten times. J is TRBJ1-5 and V is TRBV6-2 or TRBV6-3, with 7 bases fitting TRBD1. This CDR3 region has 15 residues. The germline V gene has CDR1 MNHEY and CDR2 SVGEGT. Trimming took 0 bases from V and 4 from J; bases not matched to a gene: 3. The CDR3 here is CASSYSDRVNQPQHF. The CDR3 DNA sequence: TGTGCCAGCAGTTACTCAGACAGGGTTAATCAGCCCCAGCATTTT.

This clonotype was seen repeatedly, ten times or more. This sequence joins TRBV7-9 and TRBJ1-3; 7 bases agree with TRBD1. Germline trimming cut 2 bases from V and 0 bases from J; bases unmatched to any gene: 7. Germline-derived CDR1 and CDR2 are SEHNR and FQNEAQ (reference sequence). CDR3 length: 17 amino acids. The CDR3 loop is CASSLNRGTNSGNTIYF. DNA for the CDR3: TGTGCCAGCAGCTTAAACAGGGGCACCAACTCTGGAAACACCATATATTTT.

This clonotype was recorded many times. The CDR3 bases are TGTGCCAGCAGCTTTGGGGATACGCAGTATTTT. Encoded protein: CASSFGDTQYF. J is TRBJ2-3 and V is TRBV5-6; D is ambiguous. There are 11 residues in the CDR3. The V gene's germline CDR1 is SGHDT and CDR2 YYEEEE. Between the trimmed V and J ends, which lost 2 bases and 6 bases, there was a span of 4 bases.

For this clonotype: A read error is possible here, since a much larger clone lies one base away. The gene calls are TRBV3-1 and TRBJ1-5, with TRBD1 matching over 8 bases. CDR3 length: 20 residues. Germline CDR1 reads LGHDT; CDR2 reads YNNKEL (reference sequence). The CDR3 DNA sequence: TGTGCCAGCAGCCAATTCGACCTTGGACAGGGAAGGATAGGCAATCAGCCCCGGCATTTT. Translated, it gives CASSQFDLGQGRIGNQPRHF.

This clonotype appeared many times. V and J are TRBV15 and TRBJ1-1; 7 nucleotides align to TRBD1. The CDR3 length is 15 residues. After removal of 1 base from V and 4 bases from J, the junction contained 6 bases not matched to a gene. The germline CDR1 and CDR2 sequences are LNHNV and YYDKDF (reference sequence). The CDR3 loop is CATSRGRQGSTEAFF. CDR3 nucleotides: TGTGCCACCAGCAGAGGCCGACAGGGTTCCACTGAAGCTTTCTTT.

The V call is TRBV5-1, the J call TRBJ2-7; 11 bases fit TRBD1. Germline CDR1 SGHRS, CDR2 YFSETQ. V was clipped by 4 bases and J by 3 bases; unmatched bases: 21. This CDR3 has 20 amino acids. CDR3: CASSLTRTGGAMPSHYEQYF. The DNA of the CDR3 is TGCGCCAGCAGCCTGACCCGGACAGGGGGCGCGATGCCAAGCCACTACGAGCAGTACTTC.

This clonotype was detected ten times or more. V gene TRBV6-2 or TRBV6-3 combines with J gene TRBJ2-5; possibly TRBD1 for D (6 bases). Trimming took 5 bases from V and 5 from J, leaving 21 bases between them. The CDR3 has 16 amino acids. In germline, CDR1 is MNHEY, CDR2 SVGEGT. The CDR3 protein is CASSAEDSLPVETQYF. In nucleotides, the CDR3 is TGTGCCAGCAGTGCAGAGGACAGTCTCCCAGTTGAGACCCAGTACTTC.

This clonotype was counted ten times or more. The chain combines TRBV4-1 with TRBJ2-2; D ambiguous. V lost 4 bases to trimming and J lost 1 base, with 13 bases between them. CDR3 size: 16 residues. Germline-derived CDR1 and CDR2 are MGHRA and YSYEKL. CDR3 loop: CASSPRHGRNTGELFF. The DNA of the CDR3 is TGCGCCAGCAGCCCACGTCACGGGCGGAACACCGGGGAGCTGTTTTTT.

In this sample, this clonotype turned up many times. The V gene is TRBV6-5, the J gene TRBJ2-3, with unresolved D. Germline V gene lookup returns CDR1 MNHEY and CDR2 SVGAGI. The V end lost 0 bases, the J end lost 4 bases, and 5 bases lay between the germline ends. The CDR3 is 13 amino acids. CDR3 nucleotides: TGTGCCAGCAGTTACTCAGGGTCAGATACGCAGTATTTT. It yields the protein CASSYSGSDTQYF.